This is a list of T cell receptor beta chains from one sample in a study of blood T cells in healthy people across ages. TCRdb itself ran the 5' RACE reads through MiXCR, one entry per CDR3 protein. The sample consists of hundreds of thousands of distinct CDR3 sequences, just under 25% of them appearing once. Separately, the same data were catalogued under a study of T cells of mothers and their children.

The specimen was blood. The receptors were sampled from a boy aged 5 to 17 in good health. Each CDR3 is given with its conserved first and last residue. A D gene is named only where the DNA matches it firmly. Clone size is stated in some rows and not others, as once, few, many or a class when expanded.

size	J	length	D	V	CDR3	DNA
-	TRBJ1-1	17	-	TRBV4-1	CASSQPPDPRMNTEAFF	TGCGCCAGCAGCCAACCTCCCGACCCCCGCATGAACACTGAAGCTTTCTTT
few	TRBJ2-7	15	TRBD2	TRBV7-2	CASSHSGSPGYEQYF	TGTGCCAGCAGCCATAGCGGGAGCCCGGGCTACGAGCAGTACTTC
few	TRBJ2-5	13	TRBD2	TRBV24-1	CATSSAGEETQYF	TGTGCCACCAGTTCAGCGGGAGAAGAGACCCAGTACTTC
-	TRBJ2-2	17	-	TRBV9	CASSVDPGGQKGGELFF	TGTGCCAGCAGCGTAGACCCCGGGGGGCAGAAGGGCGGGGAGCTGTTTTTT
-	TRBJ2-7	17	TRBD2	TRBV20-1	CSARPSAGVKTPYEQYF	TGCAGTGCTAGACCTTCAGCGGGGGTCAAGACCCCCTACGAGCAGTACTTC
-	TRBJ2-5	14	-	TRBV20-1	CSAGDAAPGETQYF	TGCAGTGCTGGAGATGCGGCCCCGGGGGAGACCCAGTACTTC
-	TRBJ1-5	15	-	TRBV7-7	CASSLDRYSNQPQHF	TGTGCTAGCAGCCTCGACAGGTATAGCAATCAGCCCCAGCATTTT
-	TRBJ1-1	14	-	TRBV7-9	CASSLGAQATEAFF	TGTGCCAGCAGCTTAGGAGCCCAGGCCACTGAAGCTTTCTTT
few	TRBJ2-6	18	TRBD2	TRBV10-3	CAISGLAGYGSGANVLTF	TGTGCCATCAGTGGACTAGCGGGATATGGTTCTGGGGCCAACGTCCTGACTTTC
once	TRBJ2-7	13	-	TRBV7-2	CASSFTSVSEQYF	TGTGCCAGCAGCTTCACCTCCGTGAGTGAGCAGTACTTC
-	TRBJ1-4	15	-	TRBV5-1	CASSSSGSSNEKLFF	TGCGCCAGCAGCTCCTCAGGGTCGAGTAATGAAAAACTGTTTTTT
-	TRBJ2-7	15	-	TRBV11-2	CASSLGPAGSYEQYF	TGTGCCAGCAGCTTAGGTCCAGCGGGCTCCTACGAGCAGTACTTC
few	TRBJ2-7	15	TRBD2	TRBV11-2	CASRSTSGRTYEQYF	TGTGCCAGCAGATCTACTAGCGGGAGAACCTACGAGCAGTACTTC
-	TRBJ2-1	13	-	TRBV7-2	CASSSRTQLPPLF	TGTGCCAGCAGCTCCCGTACCCAGCTCCCCCCGCTCTTC
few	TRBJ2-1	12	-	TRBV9	CASSDNNNEQFF	TGTGCCAGCAGTGATAATAACAATGAGCAGTTCTTC
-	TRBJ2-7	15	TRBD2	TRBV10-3	CAISELGEGRNEQYF	TGTGCCATCAGTGAGTTGGGGGAGGGCCGGAACGAGCAGTACTTC
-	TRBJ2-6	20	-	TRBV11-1	CASSLGYRTGQSSGANVLTF	TGTGCCAGCAGCTTAGGATACAGGACGGGCCAAAGCTCTGGGGCCAACGTCCTGACTTTC
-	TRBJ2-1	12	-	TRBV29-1	CSVGRGYNEQFF	TGCAGCGTGGGGCGGGGCTACAATGAGCAGTTCTTC
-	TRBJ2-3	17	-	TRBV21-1	CASSKDIRRESTDTQYF	TGTGCCAGCAGCAAAGATATCCGGCGGGAGAGCACAGATACGCAGTATTTT
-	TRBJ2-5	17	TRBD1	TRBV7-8	CASSLLSRTGLRETQYF	TGTGCCAGCAGCTTACTTTCTCGGACAGGATTGAGAGAGACCCAGTACTTC
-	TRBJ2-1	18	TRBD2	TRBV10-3	CAISDPGLAGAPRNEQFF	TGTGCCATCAGTGACCCTGGACTAGCGGGGGCCCCTAGGAATGAGCAGTTCTTC
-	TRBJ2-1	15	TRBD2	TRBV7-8	CASSTRLAANDEQFF	TGTGCCAGCAGCACCCGACTAGCAGCCAACGATGAGCAGTTCTTC
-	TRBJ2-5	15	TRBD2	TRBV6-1	CASTRLAGAVETQYF	TGTGCCAGCACCCGACTAGCGGGAGCTGTGGAGACCCAGTACTTC
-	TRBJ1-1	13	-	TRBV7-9	CASSWPIHTEAFF	TGTGCCAGCAGCTGGCCTATCCACACTGAAGCTTTCTTT
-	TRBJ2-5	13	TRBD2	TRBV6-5	CASSRTRKETQYF	TGTGCCAGCAGTCGGACTAGAAAAGAGACCCAGTACTTC
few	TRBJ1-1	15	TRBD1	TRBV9	CASSPWTGAITEAFF	TGTGCCAGCTCACCTTGGACAGGGGCGATCACTGAAGCTTTCTTT
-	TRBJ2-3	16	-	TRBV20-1	CSARAARFLSTDTQYF	TGCAGTGCCAGAGCGGCGAGATTCTTAAGCACAGATACGCAGTATTTT
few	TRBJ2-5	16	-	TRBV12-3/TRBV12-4	CASSLGYAGTQETQYF	TGTGCCAGCAGTCTCGGGTACGCAGGAACCCAAGAGACCCAGTACTTC
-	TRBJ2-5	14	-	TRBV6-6	CASSYGTEEGTQYF	TGTGCCAGCAGTTACGGAACAGAAGAAGGGACCCAGTACTTC
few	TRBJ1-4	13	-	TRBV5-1	CASTGAGNEKLFF	TGCGCCAGCACCGGAGCGGGGAATGAAAAACTGTTTTTT
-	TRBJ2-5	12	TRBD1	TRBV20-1	CSAGQPQETQYF	TGCAGTGCGGGACAGCCCCAAGAGACCCAGTACTTC
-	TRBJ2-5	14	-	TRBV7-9	CASSLNSPEETQYF	TGTGCCAGCAGCTTAAACAGTCCTGAAGAGACCCAGTACTTC
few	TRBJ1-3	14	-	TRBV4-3	CASSSPTGGNTIYF	TGCGCCAGCAGCAGCCCAACGGGCGGAAACACCATATATTTT
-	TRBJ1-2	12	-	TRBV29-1	CSVWVSDYGYTF	TGCAGCGTTTGGGTATCGGACTATGGCTACACCTTC
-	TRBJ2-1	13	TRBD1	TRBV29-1	CSVVAGGQAEQFF	TGCAGCGTGGTGGCAGGGGGCCAAGCTGAGCAGTTCTTC
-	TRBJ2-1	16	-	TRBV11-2	CASSLAMIGDYNEQFF	TGTGCCAGCAGCTTAGCGATGATCGGAGACTACAATGAGCAGTTCTTC
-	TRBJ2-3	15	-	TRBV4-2	CASSPGTRETDTQYF	TGTGCCAGCAGCCCTGGGACTCGGGAAACAGATACGCAGTATTTT
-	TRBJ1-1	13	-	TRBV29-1	CSVVPVLGTEAFF	TGCAGCGTTGTTCCGGTACTAGGTACTGAAGCTTTCTTT
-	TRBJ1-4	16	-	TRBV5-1	CASSTRPIPTNEKLFF	TGCGCCAGCAGCACCCGACCGATACCGACTAATGAAAAACTGTTTTTT
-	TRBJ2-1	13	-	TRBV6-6	CASSYGNINEQFF	TGTGCCAGCAGTTACGGGAATATAAATGAGCAGTTCTTC
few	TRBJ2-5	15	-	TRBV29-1	CSVETQGTFQETQYF	TGCAGCGTTGAAACCCAGGGAACCTTCCAAGAGACCCAGTACTTC
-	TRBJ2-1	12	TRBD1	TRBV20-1	CSATGTDLEQFF	TGCAGTGCCACCGGGACAGACTTAGAGCAGTTCTTC
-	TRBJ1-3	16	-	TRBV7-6	CASSLGGSRSGNTIYF	TGTGCCAGCAGCTTAGGAGGGTCCAGGTCTGGAAACACCATATATTTT
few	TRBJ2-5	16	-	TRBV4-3	CASSQVHRAVEETQYF	TGCGCCAGCAGCCAAGTACACAGGGCTGTAGAAGAGACCCAGTACTTC
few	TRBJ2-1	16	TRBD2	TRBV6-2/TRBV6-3	CASSPLGGGGGNEQFF	TGTGCCAGCAGTCCCCTCGGTGGCGGGGGAGGGAATGAGCAGTTCTTC
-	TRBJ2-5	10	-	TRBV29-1	CSAIQETQYF	TGCAGCGCTATCCAAGAGACCCAGTACTTC
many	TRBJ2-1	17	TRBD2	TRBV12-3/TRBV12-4	CASSLRTSGRPNNEQFF	TGTGCCAGCAGTTTAAGGACTAGCGGGAGGCCCAACAATGAGCAGTTCTTC
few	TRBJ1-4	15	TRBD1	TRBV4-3	CASSQSRGLGEKLFF	TGCGCCAGCAGCCAATCCAGGGGGCTTGGTGAAAAACTGTTTTTT